Below, 16 T cell receptor beta chains from the same sample are listed, as sequenced in a study of cytomegalovirus exposure and HLA in healthy donors. 13 Jbeta primers and 60 Vbeta primers were used for the PCR. Measured with immunoSEQ multiplex PCR; TCRdb has only the in-frame clones, and not every one. The sample table sets out 150,000 or so clones. The material sequenced was PBMCs. These receptors all come from a woman aged 50 to 65 in good health and CMV-seronegative.

The chain combines TRBV14 with TRBJ2-7; 9 bases fit TRBD1. Germline V gene data show CDR1 as SGHDN and CDR2 as FVKESK. The length of the CDR3 is 15 residues. Germline trimming cut 3 bases from V and 4 bases from J; bases unmatched to any gene: 7. CDR3 DNA sequence: TGTGCCAGCAGCCACGGTAGACAGGGGGTGTACGAGCAGTACTTC. As protein: CASSHGRQGVYEQYF.

This sequence joins TRBV27 and TRBJ2-7; 8 bases are a match to TRBD2. Trimming cost V 3 bases and J 0 bases; bases outside gene matches: 4. This CDR3 spans 15 amino acids. The V gene's germline CDR1 is MNHEY and CDR2 SMNVEV (reference sequence). The CDR3 is CASSFSGGASYEQYF. The DNA of the CDR3 is TGTGCCAGCAGTTTCAGCGGGGGAGCCTCCTACGAGCAGTACTTC.

This rearrangement joins TRBV4-3 to TRBJ2-2, with 7 bases identical to TRBD2. The CDR3 sequence is 17 residues long. Germline lookup yields CDR1 LGHNA and CDR2 YSLEER. V dropped 0 bases and J dropped 6; count of bases not matched to a gene: 10. The CDR3 reads CASSQDGTGGEAGELFF. The CDR3 nucleotides read TGCGCCAGCAGCCAAGATGGAACGGGAGGTGAGGCCGGGGAGCTGTTTTTT.

V gene TRBV27 combines with J gene TRBJ2-3; 8 nucleotides align to TRBD2. In germline, CDR1 is MNHEY, CDR2 SMNVEV (reference sequence). This CDR3 spans 15 amino acids. J lost 6 bases, V lost 5 bases, and 10 bases had no gene match. The CDR3 bases are TGTGCCAGCAGTCGTCTAGCGGGTCTCACCGATACGCAGTATTTT. It codes for CASSRLAGLTDTQYF.

The rearrangement links TRBV30 to TRBJ2-1, with 7 bases aligning to TRBD2. CDR3 size: 15 residues. After removal of 4 bases from V and 0 bases from J, the junction contained 6 bases not matched to a gene. Germline V gene sequence: CDR1 GTSNPN, CDR2 SVGIG (reference sequence). In nucleotides, the CDR3 is TGTGCCTGGAACGTGGCTAGCGGCTCCTACAATGAGCAGTTCTTC. Encoded protein: CAWNVASGSYNEQFF.

The rearrangement joins TRBV5-6 to TRBJ2-4; TRBD1 agrees at 9 bases. From germline, CDR1 is SGHDT and CDR2 YYEEEE. Trimming cost V 4 bases and J 8 bases; bases outside gene matches: 4. The length of the CDR3 is 13 residues. This chain's CDR3 is CASSQDRGDIQYF. CDR3 nucleotide sequence: TGTGCCAGCAGCCAGGACAGGGGTGACATTCAGTACTTC.

The gene calls are TRBV28 and TRBJ2-3, with 7 positions matching TRBD2. The germline CDR1 and CDR2 sequences are MDHEN and SYDVKM. The CDR3 runs 14 residues. V dropped 4 bases and J dropped 0; count of bases not matched to a gene: 1. The chain's CDR3 is CASSSSGSTDTQYF. The CDR3 coding sequence is TGTGCCAGCAGTTCTAGCGGAAGCACAGATACGCAGTATTTT.

V gene TRBV5-5 combines with J gene TRBJ1-5; TRBD1 agrees at 7 bases. There are 15 residues in the CDR3. The V gene end was trimmed by 4 bases and the J gene end by 3 bases; junction bases not matched to a gene: 7. Germline V lookup: CDR1 SGHKS, CDR2 YYEKEE (reference sequence). The CDR3 coding sequence is TGTGCCAGCAGCGGCGCGACAGGGTACAATCAGCCCCAGCATTTT. This encodes CASSGATGYNQPQHF.

V is TRBV9 and J is TRBJ2-3, with TRBD2 matching 9 bases. Germline-derived CDR1 and CDR2 are SGDLS and YYNGEE. The ends lost 0 bases at V and 6 bases at J; junction bases unmatched: 5. The CDR3 consists of 15 residues. The CDR3 here is CASSVVAGGVDTQYF. CDR3 DNA: TGTGCCAGCAGCGTAGTGGCGGGAGGGGTTGATACGCAGTATTTT.

The chain joins TRBV6-5 to TRBJ2-3; 9 bases align to TRBD2. The V gene's germline CDR1 is MNHEY and CDR2 SVGAGI. The CDR3 length is 14 residues. J was trimmed by 4 bases and V by 6 bases; bases with no gene match: 5. CDR3 DNA: TGTGCCAGCAGGGGACTAGCCAGGGCAGATACGCAGTATTTT. Its translation is CASRGLARADTQYF.

The chain is built from TRBV9 and TRBJ1-4; 7 bases align to TRBD1. Looked up from germline, CDR1 is SGDLS and CDR2 is YYNGEE. The CDR3 is 14 residues long. The J segment lost 5 bases and the V segment lost 3 bases, leaving 4 bases of the junction unmatched. The CDR3 DNA reads as TGTGCCAGCAGCGAGGGACAGCCGAATGAAAAACTGTTTTTT. Translating gives CASSEGQPNEKLFF.

The V and J genes are TRBV28 and TRBJ2-5; D is perhaps TRBD1 (6 bases). The CDR3 runs to 15 residues. The germline V gene encodes CDR1 MDHEN and CDR2 SYDVKM. Between the trimmed V and J ends, which lost 6 bases and 4 bases, there was a span of 18 bases. The CDR3 sequence is CASSRPGHRGETQYF. As DNA, the CDR3 is TGTGCCAGCAGCAGACCGGGACATCGAGGAGAGACCCAGTACTTC.

The V and J genes are TRBV19 and TRBJ2-6; 9 bases agree with TRBD1. Germline CDR1 and CDR2: LNHDA and SQIVND (reference sequence). The CDR3 length is 21 residues. V lost 0 bases to trimming and J lost 2 bases; unmatched junction nucleotides: 14. CDR3 loop: CASSIDGGPGQGLPGANVLTF. The CDR3 nucleotides are TGTGCCAGTAGTATAGATGGTGGGCCGGGACAGGGACTCCCTGGGGCCAACGTCCTGACTTTC.

The chain employs TRBV11-2 and TRBJ2-7; possibly TRBD1 for D (5 bases). The CDR3 is 12 residues long. Germline V lookup: CDR1 SGHAT, CDR2 FQNNGV. V shed 5 bases and J shed 0 bases, with 5 bases lying between them. Here the CDR3 DNA reads TGTGCCAGCAGCGACAGCTCCTACGAGCAGTACTTC. The encoded protein is CASSDSSYEQYF.

CDR3 region: CASSLQGVVLDTQYF. For the CDR3, the DNA is TGTGCCAGCAGTTTACAGGGGGTTGTGCTAGATACGCAGTATTTT. The V and J genes are TRBV28 and TRBJ2-3, with TRBD1 identical over 7 bases. Trimming took 2 bases from V and 5 from J; bases not matched to a gene: 7. Germline CDR1 and CDR2: MDHEN and SYDVKM. There are 15 residues in the CDR3.

V gene TRBV5-1 combines with J gene TRBJ2-1, with 10 bases aligning to TRBD2. CDR3 length equals 15 residues. V lost 5 bases and J lost 6; bases outside the gene matches: 8. The germline V gene encodes CDR1 SGHRS and CDR2 YFSETQ. The CDR3 reads CASSVPGLAPNEQFF. CDR3 nucleotides: TGCGCCAGCAGTGTACCGGGACTAGCGCCCAATGAGCAGTTCTTC.